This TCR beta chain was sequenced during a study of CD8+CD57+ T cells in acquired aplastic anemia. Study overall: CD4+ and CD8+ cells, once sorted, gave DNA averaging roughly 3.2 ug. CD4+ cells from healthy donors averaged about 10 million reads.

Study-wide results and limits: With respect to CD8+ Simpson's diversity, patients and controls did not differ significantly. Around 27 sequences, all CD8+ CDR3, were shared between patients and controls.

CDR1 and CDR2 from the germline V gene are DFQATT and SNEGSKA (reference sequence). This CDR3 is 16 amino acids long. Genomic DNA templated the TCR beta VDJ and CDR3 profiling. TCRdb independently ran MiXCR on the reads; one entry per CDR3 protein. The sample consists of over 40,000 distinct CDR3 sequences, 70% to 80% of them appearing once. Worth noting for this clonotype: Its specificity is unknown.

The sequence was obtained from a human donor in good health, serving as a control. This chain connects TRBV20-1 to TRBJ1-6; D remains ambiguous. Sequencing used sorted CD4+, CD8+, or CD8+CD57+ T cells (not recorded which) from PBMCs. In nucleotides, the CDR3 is TGCAGCACAAGACTGAGGGCCCGCTCCTATAATTCACCCCTCCACTTT. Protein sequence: CSTRLRARSYNSPLHF.